The 15 T cell receptor beta chains below all came from one sample that was sequenced in a study of cytomegalovirus exposure and HLA in healthy donors. The PCR employed 60 Vbeta primers together with 13 Jbeta primers. The protocol was immunoSEQ multiplex PCR, while the TCRdb copy is restricted to in-frame clones and leaves out a portion. Of more than 30,000 clones listed, around 70% are singletons. Sequencing used PBMCs. Every receptor here comes from a man aged 25-40 years in good health and CMV-seronegative.

The V and J genes are TRBV19 and TRBJ1-2; 7 nucleotides align to TRBD1. After removal of 9 bases from V and 3 bases from J, the junction contained 10 bases not matched to a gene. Germline-derived CDR1 and CDR2 are LNHDA and SQIVND (reference sequence). This CDR3 has 14 amino acids. The CDR3 DNA is TGTGCCAGCCAGCCTGACAGGGTTGACTATGGCTACACCTTC. Translation gives CASQPDRVDYGYTF.

This clone has just a few counts. This chain joins TRBV11-2 and TRBJ2-1, with 8 positions matching TRBD2. Germline V gene lookup returns CDR1 SGHAT and CDR2 FQNNGV. This CDR3 spans 17 amino acids. V gave up 2 bases and J gave up 1 base; unmatched junction bases: 7. CDR3 sequence: CASSLRGGPGSYNEQFF. CDR3 nucleotide sequence: TGTGCCAGCAGCTTACGGGGGGGGCCGGGGTCCTACAATGAGCAGTTCTTC.

J is TRBJ1-2 and V is TRBV27; D remains unclear. Trimming shortened V by 5 bases and J by 9 bases, and 19 bases separated the two germline ends. CDR1 and CDR2 from the germline V gene are MNHEY and SMNVEV (reference sequence). The CDR3 loop spans 14 amino acids. The CDR3: CASSPTRGGERYTF. Written as DNA, the CDR3 is TGTGCCAGCAGTCCGACACGAGGTGGGGAGCGCTACACCTTC.

This clone was counted between two and nine times. V and J are TRBV7-7 and TRBJ2-5; the match to TRBD2 covers 11 bases. V dropped 5 bases and J dropped 2; count of bases not matched to a gene: 10. This CDR3 region has 17 residues. Germline V gives CDR1 SSHAT, CDR2 FNYEAQ (reference sequence). The CDR3 DNA sequence: TGTGCCAGCAGCAAAGGACTAGCGGGTTCCCCACAAGAGACCCAGTACTTC. Amino acids: CASSKGLAGSPQETQYF.

The chain is built from TRBV7-9 and TRBJ2-7; 13 bases fit TRBD2. CDR1 and CDR2 (germline): SEHNR, FQNEAQ (reference sequence). J gave up 12 bases and V 5 bases, and 7 bases lay outside the gene matches. The CDR3 is made up of 13 amino acids. The CDR3 protein is CASSPGLAGVGYF. The CDR3, as DNA: TGTGCCAGCAGCCCCGGACTAGCGGGAGTGGGGTACTTC. The full variable domain, completed using reference TRBV7-9 and TRBJ2-7, is DTGVSQNPRHKITKRGQNVTFRCDPISEHNRLYWYRQTLGQGPEFLTYFQNEAQLEKSRLLSDRFSAERPKGSFSTLEIQRTEQGDSAMYLCASSPGLAGVGYFGPGTRLTVT.

The chain has TRBV7-2 and TRBJ1-1; TRBD1 agrees at 11 bases. J was trimmed by 9 bases and V by 5 bases; bases with no gene match: 8. CDR3 length: 14 amino acids. CDR1 is SGHTA, CDR2 FQGNSA, per germline. This CDR3 is CASSHRGQGAKAFF. The CDR3 DNA sequence: TGTGCCAGCAGCCACAGAGGACAGGGGGCGAAAGCTTTCTTT.

The chain links TRBV5-1 to TRBJ2-7; D is unclear. The CDR3 runs 14 residues. The germline V gene encodes CDR1 SGHRS and CDR2 YFSETQ. Trimming removed 5 bases from V and 3 bases from J, with 15 bases in between. CDR3 protein: CASRSMESSYEQYF. The CDR3 DNA reads TGCGCCAGCAGAAGCATGGAGTCAAGCTACGAGCAGTACTTC.

The chain carries TRBV7-9 and TRBJ1-1, with D possibly being TRBD1 (5 bases). The length of the CDR3 is 15 residues. The V gene lost 4 bases and the J gene lost 2 bases, with 14 bases spanning the gap. In germline, CDR1 is SEHNR, CDR2 FQNEAQ (reference sequence). In DNA form, the CDR3 reads TGTGCCAGCAGCTCCCCCCGGGGGGGTAACACTGAAGCTTTCTTT. This gives the protein CASSSPRGGNTEAFF.

V and J are TRBV7-9 and TRBJ2-1; a weak D match, TRBD1 (7 bases). CDR1 and CDR2 (germline): SEHNR, FQNEAQ (reference sequence). This CDR3 has 12 amino acids. Trimming pared 7 bases from V and 9 bases from J, leaving 13 bases between. The CDR3 region has the DNA TGTGCCAGCACCCCAGGGGGGTTTGAGCAGTTCTTC. It is translated as CASTPGGFEQFF. Together with reference TRBV7-9 and TRBJ2-1, the CDR3 gives the full variable domain: DTGVSQNPRHKITKRGQNVTFRCDPISEHNRLYWYRQTLGQGPEFLTYFQNEAQLEKSRLLSDRFSAERPKGSFSTLEIQRTEQGDSAMYLCASTPGGFEQFFGPGTRLTVL.

The J gene is TRBJ1-2, the V gene TRBV5-1; 8 bases fit TRBD1. Germline CDR1 and CDR2: SGHRS and YFSETQ. The CDR3 runs 14 residues. V lost 4 bases and J lost 6; bases outside the gene matches: 8. Written as DNA, the CDR3 is TGCGCCAGCAGCGGGATGACAGGGGTTGATGGCTACACCTTC. It translates to CASSGMTGVDGYTF.

In its sample, this clone was seen once. The chain combines TRBV15 with TRBJ2-5; 8 nucleotides align to TRBD2. This CDR3 has 16 amino acids. Per the germline V gene, CDR1 is LNHNV and CDR2 is YYDKDF (reference sequence). V shed 2 bases, J shed 2 bases, and the junction held 7 bases outside the gene matches. CDR3 in DNA: TGTGCCACCAGCAGAACTGGAGCGGGGGTGCAAGAGACCCAGTACTTC. Translating gives CATSRTGAGVQETQYF.

The chain combines TRBV7-9 with TRBJ2-1; 10 nucleotides line up with TRBD2. Germline-derived CDR1 and CDR2 are SEHNR and FQNEAQ (reference sequence). V shed 1 base, J shed 11 bases, and the junction held 8 bases outside the gene matches. The CDR3 spans 15 residues. CDR3 nucleotide sequence: TGTGCCAGCAGCTTAGTAGTAGCGGGGGGAACCAAGCAGTTCTTC. It is translated as CASSLVVAGGTKQFF.

The rearrangement links TRBV5-1 to TRBJ2-7, with 12 bases that match TRBD1. Per the germline V gene, CDR1 is SGHRS and CDR2 is YFSETQ. With V trimmed by 4 bases and J by 7 bases, 12 bases remained unmatched. This CDR3 region has 16 residues. The chain's CDR3 is CASSLAPGTGGLEQYF. The CDR3 DNA is TGCGCCAGCAGCCTCGCTCCCGGGACAGGGGGCTTAGAGCAGTACTTC.

The chain employs TRBV6-6 and TRBJ2-1; 8 nucleotides agree with TRBD2. Germline V gene data show CDR1 as MNHNY and CDR2 as SVGAGI (reference sequence). V shed 5 bases, J shed 6 bases, and the junction held 12 bases outside the gene matches. The CDR3 has 16 amino acids. The DNA for the CDR3 is TGTGCCAGCAGTCCGATGGGGAGGGCGGGGGGCAATGAGCAGTTCTTC. It yields the protein CASSPMGRAGGNEQFF.

There are a few counts of this clone. The rearrangement links TRBV10-1 to TRBJ2-2; D unresolved. Trimming left V 4 bases short and J 4 bases short, with 10 bases between. Germline values: CDR1 WNHNN, CDR2 SYGVQD (reference sequence). The CDR3 covers 14 residues. As DNA, the CDR3 is TGCGCCAGCAGTGTTTCGGGTATCACCGGGGAGCTGTTTTTT. Residues: CASSVSGITGELFF.